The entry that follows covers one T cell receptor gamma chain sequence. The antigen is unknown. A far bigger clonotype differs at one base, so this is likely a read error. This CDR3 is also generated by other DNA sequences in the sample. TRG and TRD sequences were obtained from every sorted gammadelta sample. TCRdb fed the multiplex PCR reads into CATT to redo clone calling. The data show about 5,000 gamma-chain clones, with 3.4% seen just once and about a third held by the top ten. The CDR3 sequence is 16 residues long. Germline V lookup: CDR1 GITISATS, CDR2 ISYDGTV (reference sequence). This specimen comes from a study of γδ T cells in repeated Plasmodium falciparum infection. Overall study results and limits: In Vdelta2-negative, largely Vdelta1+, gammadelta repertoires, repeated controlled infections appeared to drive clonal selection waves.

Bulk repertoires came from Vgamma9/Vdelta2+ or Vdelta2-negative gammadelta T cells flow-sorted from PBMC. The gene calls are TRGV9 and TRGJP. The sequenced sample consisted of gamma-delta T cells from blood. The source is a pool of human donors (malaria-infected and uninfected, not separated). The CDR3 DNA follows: TGTGCCTTGTGGGAATCCAACAAGTTGGGCAAAAAAATCAAGGTATTC. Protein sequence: CALWESNKLGKKIKVF.